This T cell receptor (beta chain) is drawn from a study of T cell responses to AZD1222 COVID-19 vaccine. Details on this clone: The target antigen is unknown.

Sequenced by immunoSEQ multiplex PCR; TCRdb stores in-frame clones only, minus some. The sample contains about 120,000 clones, less than 90% of which appear only once. The CDR3 has 14 residues. The V gene's germline CDR1 is MDHEN and CDR2 SYDVKM. The V gene end was trimmed by 7 bases and the J gene end by 4 bases; junction bases not matched to a gene: 9. Overall study results and limits: Clonal diversity may have been underestimated, and the donors were mostly white British, with more females than males. Baseline serostatus was positive in only a handful of AZD1222 recipients. Sampled repertoires all dated from after the peak T cell response. Receipt of two AZD1222 doses was followed by a rise in Spike-specific TCR breadth and depth.

The chain uses TRBV28 and TRBJ2-7; 8 nucleotides align to TRBD2. This TCR derives from an adult in good health. The sequenced sample was peripheral blood, obtained on day 0 of AZD1222 vaccination. The CDR3: CASTSSGPLYEQYF. The CDR3 DNA follows: TGTGCCAGCACCTCTAGCGGGCCACTTTACGAGCAGTACTTC.